This is a list of T cell receptor beta chains from one sample in a study of cytomegalovirus exposure and HLA in healthy donors. The method was immunoSEQ multiplex PCR; TCRdb's version includes in-frame clones alone and lacks a portion of them. Of about 200,000 clones in the sample, 70% to 85% were seen once. The sequencing sample was made of PBMCs. The receptors come from a woman aged 30 to 39 in good health and CMV-seropositive. The conserved cysteine and the conserved F or W are not part of the CDR3 here. Fields, in order: clone size, V gene, J gene, CDR3 protein. A clone size is listed for some rows: how often the clone was seen (once, few, many), or a class if it is expanded.

clone_size: -
v_call: TRBV7-2
j_call: TRBJ1-5
cdr3_aa: ASSPGGGDRYQPQH

clone_size: -
v_call: TRBV27
j_call: TRBJ1-1
cdr3_aa: ASSPGLKNTEAF

clone_size: -
v_call: TRBV5-1
j_call: TRBJ1-1
cdr3_aa: ASSLAGVDTEAF

clone_size: -
v_call: TRBV9
j_call: TRBJ2-2
cdr3_aa: ASSRQGTGELF

clone_size: -
v_call: TRBV6-5
j_call: TRBJ2-7
cdr3_aa: ASSPGTMIYEQY

clone_size: -
v_call: TRBV6-5
j_call: TRBJ1-1
cdr3_aa: ASSRTGVGTEAF

clone_size: -
v_call: TRBV5-6
j_call: TRBJ1-1
cdr3_aa: ASSLWAHTGRGTEAF

clone_size: -
v_call: TRBV5-6
j_call: TRBJ1-1
cdr3_aa: ASSPDVGQLNTEAF

clone_size: -
v_call: TRBV2
j_call: TRBJ1-5
cdr3_aa: ASRWTQNQPQH

clone_size: -
v_call: TRBV5-6
j_call: TRBJ2-3
cdr3_aa: ASSLLGGVTDTQY

clone_size: -
v_call: TRBV18
j_call: TRBJ1-2
cdr3_aa: ASSPTTENYGYT

clone_size: -
v_call: TRBV7-6
j_call: TRBJ2-1
cdr3_aa: ASSCPGF

clone_size: -
v_call: TRBV10-3
j_call: TRBJ2-2
cdr3_aa: ATFSGELF

clone_size: -
v_call: TRBV10-3
j_call: TRBJ1-1
cdr3_aa: AISEVTAVNTEAF

clone_size: once
v_call: TRBV6-5
j_call: TRBJ2-1
cdr3_aa: ASSHTTDLNEQF

clone_size: -
v_call: TRBV6-5
j_call: TRBJ2-5
cdr3_aa: ASSRLAGWETQY

clone_size: -
v_call: TRBV6-1
j_call: TRBJ1-3
cdr3_aa: ASSERENTIY

clone_size: -
v_call: TRBV6-5
j_call: TRBJ2-7
cdr3_aa: ASSYRQGFGPYEQY

clone_size: -
v_call: TRBV15
j_call: TRBJ2-2
cdr3_aa: ATSRETGKNTGELF

clone_size: -
v_call: TRBV19
j_call: TRBJ2-6
cdr3_aa: ASRTGWFGANVLT